The clone carrying this TCR beta chain was counted a few times. Its antigen remains unknown. The record originates from a study of CD8 T cells in ankylosing spondylitis. Germline CDR1 MGHRA, CDR2 YSYEKL. The ends were cut back, 4 bases at V and 0 bases at J, with 9 bases in the middle. The CDR3 contains 14 residues. Regarding the study as a whole: Disease-linked clones had a CD8+ phenotype and relatively low frequency in peripheral blood. It appeared that ankylosing spondylitis blood was characterized by a TCR beta motif of eight highly homologous variants. Reported data indicate significant enrichment of disease-linked clones within matched ankylosing spondylitis synovial fluid. Some motif variants were previously reported in reactive arthritis synovial fluid and blood.

TCR beta libraries were made by quantitative 5'-RACE with molecular barcodes. TCRdb itself ran the 5' RACE reads through MiXCR, one entry per CDR3 protein. Among 400,000 to 450,000 distinct CDR3 sequences listed, 17% were seen once. The TCR originated in a male donor with ankylosing spondylitis. This chain uses TRBV4-1 with TRBJ2-5; no reliable D call. The sequencing input was blood, either unsorted or a sorted T cell fraction (not recorded which). This CDR3 reads CASSRRTDQETQYF. CDR3 coding DNA: TGCGCCAGCAGCCGCCGGACGGACCAAGAGACCCAGTACTTC.